Below, 26 T cell receptor beta chains from the same sample are listed, as sequenced in a study of radiation and T cells in renal cell carcinoma. Clones were sequenced by immunoSEQ multiplex PCR, and TCRdb holds only the in-frame ones, with some missing. The sample includes approximately 170,000 clones, about 85% of them seen just once. As to time point: blood 4 weeks post-SBRT, at nephrectomy. Treatment reported: 15 Gy SBRT to primary tumor, nephrectomy 4 weeks later. The sample consisted of blood, taken from a patient whose treatment included radiotherapy and nephrectomy. These receptors originate from a woman aged 45 to 65 with renal cell carcinoma.

The CDR3 DNA reads as TGTGCCAGCAGTAGGTGGGTGGGTGGGGCCAACGTCCTGACTTTC. It yields the protein CASSRWVGGANVLTF. V gene TRBV25-1 combines with J gene TRBJ2-6; D unresolved. Trimming took off 5 bases at V and 3 bases at J, with 11 bases between the two ends. Germline assignment: CDR1 MGHDK and CDR2 SYGVNS. CDR3 length: 15 amino acids.

The chain couples TRBV9 to TRBJ1-2; TRBD1 aligns across 7 bases. The V gene's germline CDR1 is SGDLS and CDR2 YYNGEE. The junction had 3 bases not matched to a gene; V was cut back by 0 bases and J by 4 bases. This CDR3 region has 14 residues. CDR3 in amino acids: CASSVGDRLYGYTF. The DNA for the CDR3 is TGTGCCAGCAGCGTAGGGGACAGACTCTATGGCTACACCTTC.

Concerning this clone itself: A junction boundary mismatches the germline segment, possibly from a read error. The rearrangement uses TRBV7-7 and TRBJ2-3, with TRBD2 matching 9 bases. CDR1 and CDR2 (germline): SSHAT, FNYEAQ (reference sequence). The CDR3 is made up of 16 amino acids. The CDR3 sequence is CASSLGAGGFSDTQYF. In nucleotides, the CDR3 is TGTGCTAGCAGCTTAGGAGCGGGGGGTTTCTCAGATACGCAGTATTTT.

V and J are TRBV9 and TRBJ2-3; TRBD2 is a possible D gene (6 bases). Germline V gene lookup returns CDR1 SGDLS and CDR2 YYNGEE. V lost 0 bases and J lost 1, with 9 bases in between. CDR3 length: 15 amino acids. The CDR3 nucleotides are TGTGCCAGCAGCGTAGTAGAGCGGGGCACAGATACGCAGTATTTT. Its protein is CASSVVERGTDTQYF.

This rearrangement joins TRBV15 to TRBJ1-2; maybe TRBD1 (6 bases). Deletions cut 7 bases from V and 4 bases from J, with 16 bases between. The CDR3 is 14 amino acids. From germline, CDR1 is LNHNV and CDR2 YYDKDF (reference sequence). The CDR3 protein is CATTKGGDGYGYTF. CDR3 in DNA: TGTGCCACCACCAAAGGGGGAGACGGCTATGGCTACACCTTC. Complete variable domain (other parts from reference TRBV15 and TRBJ1-2): DAMVIQNPRYQVTQFGKPVTLSCSQTLNHNVMYWYQQKSSQAPKLLFHYYDKDFNNEADTPDNFQSRRPNTSFCFLDIRSPGLGDTAMYLCATTKGGDGYGYTFGSGTRLTVV.

The genes are TRBV7-9 and TRBJ1-5, with TRBD1 matching 7 bases. V shed 3 bases, J shed 7 bases, and the junction held 3 bases outside the gene matches. The CDR3 runs 13 residues. Germline V lookup: CDR1 SEHNR, CDR2 FQNEAQ (reference sequence). The CDR3 DNA follows: TGTGCCAGCAGCTTGACAGGGCCCCAGCCCCAGCATTTT. Its protein is CASSLTGPQPQHF.

The rearrangement links TRBV5-4 to TRBJ2-7; the D gene could be TRBD1 or TRBD2 (5 bases each). The CDR3 has 12 amino acids. CDR1 and CDR2 (germline): SGHNT, YYREEE (reference sequence). Trimming stripped 6 bases from V and 7 bases from J, with 14 bases between. The CDR3 reads CASNGDPREQYF. Written as DNA, the CDR3 is TGTGCCAGCAATGGGGACCCGAGAGAGCAGTACTTC.

This clone was recorded only once. The J gene is TRBJ2-3, the V gene TRBV11-2; 11 bases align to TRBD1. V was pared by 5 bases and J by 5 bases, with 9 bases of the junction left unmatched. CDR1 SGHAT and CDR2 FQNNGV come from the germline V gene. The length of the CDR3 is 16 residues. The CDR3 DNA reads TGTGCCAGCAGCCTCCGGACAGGGGGCAGAGAAGATACGCAGTATTTT. Translation: CASSLRTGGREDTQYF. Looking up the rest from reference TRBV11-2 and TRBJ2-3 gives the full variable domain: EAGVAQSPRYKIIEKRQSVAFWCNPISGHATLYWYQQILGQGPKLLIQFQNNGVVDDSQLPKDRFSAERLKGVDSTLKIQPAKLEDSAVYLCASSLRTGGREDTQYFGPGTRLTVL.

The chain couples TRBV5-1 to TRBJ2-3; the match to TRBD2 covers 10 bases. The germline V gene encodes CDR1 SGHRS and CDR2 YFSETQ. The CDR3 consists of 17 residues. The junction had 5 bases not matched to a gene; V was cut back by 1 base and J by 0 bases. Here the CDR3 DNA reads TGCGCCAGCAGCTTGTCCACTAGCGGGGTTAGCACAGATACGCAGTATTTT. As protein: CASSLSTSGVSTDTQYF.

The V call is TRBV11-2, the J call TRBJ2-1; D is ambiguous. The CDR3 consists of 15 residues. The germline V gene encodes CDR1 SGHAT and CDR2 FQNNGV. V dropped 4 bases and J dropped 1 base, with 11 bases sitting between them. The CDR3 loop is CASSSLASSYNEQFF. In DNA form, the CDR3 reads TGTGCCAGCAGCTCCCTGGCTAGTTCCTACAATGAGCAGTTCTTC.

This clone has more than one count but fewer than ten. The chain links TRBV7-6 to TRBJ2-1; 16 positions match TRBD2. Germline V lookup: CDR1 SGHVS, CDR2 FNYEAQ. The CDR3 consists of 17 residues. J gave up 9 bases and V 5 bases, and 10 bases lay outside the gene matches. CDR3 loop: CASSDPGLAGGPTEQFF. The CDR3 DNA reads as TGTGCCAGCAGCGACCCGGGACTAGCGGGGGGGCCTACTGAGCAGTTCTTC.

J is TRBJ2-7 and V is TRBV6-1; maybe TRBD1 (6 bases). This CDR3 is 12 amino acids long. Germline V gene data show CDR1 as MNHNS and CDR2 as SASEGT. Trimming cost V 6 bases and J 3 bases, with 9 bases left between them. The chain's CDR3 is CASSGTLYEQYF. The DNA of the CDR3 is TGTGCCAGCAGCGGGACACTCTACGAGCAGTACTTC.

The CDR3 sequence is CASSYAISYEQYF. DNA of the CDR3: TGTGCCAGCAGTTACGCCATATCCTACGAGCAGTACTTC. The chain carries TRBV6-5 and TRBJ2-5; no reliable D call. The J call may be faulty, since TRBJ2-7 better matches the DNA end. Looked up from germline, CDR1 is MNHEY and CDR2 is SVGAGI. The CDR3 totals 13 residues.

CDR3 in DNA: TGTGCCAGCAGTTTTGGGTTCGGGGAACGCGAAGAGACCCAGTACTTC. Protein product: CASSFGFGEREETQYF. This chain uses TRBV27 with TRBJ2-5; weak D call: TRBD2 (5 bases). Deletions cut 3 bases from V and 3 bases from J, with 17 bases between. The CDR3 has 16 amino acids. Germline lookup yields CDR1 MNHEY and CDR2 SMNVEV (reference sequence).

This chain uses TRBV4-2 with TRBJ1-1, with D perhaps matching TRBD1 (6 bases). Per the germline V gene, CDR1 is LGHNA and CDR2 is YNFKEQ. The CDR3 is made up of 14 amino acids. The ends were cut back, 3 bases at V and 4 bases at J, with 12 bases in the middle. CDR3 region: CASSHNQGITEAFF. The CDR3 DNA sequence: TGTGCCAGCAGCCACAATCAGGGGATCACTGAAGCTTTCTTT.

This clone showed up just once. The V and J genes are TRBV5-1 and TRBJ2-7, with a possible D match to TRBD2 (6 bases). Trimming removed 0 bases at V and 0 bases at J, with 16 bases between. The CDR3 totals 17 residues. The V gene's germline CDR1 is SGHRS and CDR2 YFSETQ. The DNA for the CDR3 is TGCGCCAGCAGCTTGGCCCCCGGGACTCACAGCTCCTACGAGCAGTACTTC. Its protein product is CASSLAPGTHSSYEQYF.

This clone was recorded a few times. Here the CDR3 reads CASSQTGTLLSNTGELFF. The CDR3 DNA sequence: TGCGCCAGCAGCCAGACCGGGACCCTCCTCTCGAACACCGGGGAGCTGTTTTTT. The rearrangement uses TRBV4-1 and TRBJ2-2, with D tentatively TRBD1 or TRBD2 (5 bases each). Trimming removed 3 bases from V and 0 bases from J, with 17 bases in between. The germline V gene encodes CDR1 MGHRA and CDR2 YSYEKL. This CDR3 has 18 residues.

The V call is TRBV19, the J call TRBJ2-7, with 7 positions matching TRBD1. V was pared by 6 bases and J by 0 bases, with 5 bases of the junction left unmatched. Germline CDR1 and CDR2: LNHDA and SQIVND (reference sequence). CDR3 length: 14 residues. The chain's CDR3 is CASSQDRSSYEQYF. CDR3 nucleotide sequence: TGTGCCAGTAGCCAGGACAGGAGCTCCTACGAGCAGTACTTC.

The rearrangement links TRBV7-9 to TRBJ1-1; possibly TRBD1 for D (6 bases). Between the trimmed V and J ends, which lost 1 base and 0 bases, there was a span of 18 bases. The CDR3 has 18 amino acids. Per the germline V gene, CDR1 is SEHNR and CDR2 is FQNEAQ (reference sequence). The CDR3 reads CASSLGVARDTMNTEAFF. CDR3 sequence (DNA): TGTGCCAGCAGCTTAGGCGTCGCACGGGACACCATGAACACTGAAGCTTTCTTT. Supplemented by reference TRBV7-9 and TRBJ1-1, the full variable domain reads DTGVSQNPRHKITKRGQNVTFRCDPISEHNRLYWYRQTLGQGPEFLTYFQNEAQLEKSRLLSDRFSAERPKGSFSTLEIQRTEQGDSAMYLCASSLGVARDTMNTEAFFGQGTRLTVV.

The V and J genes are TRBV5-1 and TRBJ1-1; D is uncertain. The CDR3 sequence is 14 residues long. V lost 4 bases to trimming and J lost 3 bases, with 13 bases between them. CDR1 SGHRS and CDR2 YFSETQ come from the germline V gene. CDR3 DNA sequence: TGCGCCAGCAGCGTGCTGGGGTCGGACACTGAAGCTTTCTTT. Residues: CASSVLGSDTEAFF.

The chain uses TRBV19 and TRBJ1-6, with 10 bases fitting TRBD1. After removal of 2 bases from V and 9 bases from J, the junction contained 4 bases not matched to a gene. The CDR3 runs to 15 residues. Germline-derived CDR1 and CDR2 are LNHDA and SQIVND (reference sequence). The CDR3 coding sequence is TGTGCCAGTAGTATATATGGGACAGGGGTTTCACCCCTCCACTTT. This encodes CASSIYGTGVSPLHF.

The rearrangement links TRBV6-5 to TRBJ2-7; TRBD1 matches at 8 bases. Germline CDR1 and CDR2: MNHEY and SVGAGI. CDR3 length equals 16 residues. V shed 4 bases and J 4 bases; nucleotides not matched to a gene: 12. The CDR3 nucleotides are TGTGCCAGCAGTTGGGCCGGACAGGGCTTCTTTTACGAGCAGTACTTC. It translates to CASSWAGQGFFYEQYF.

A few counts support this clone. Other DNA sequences from this sample encode an identical CDR3 as well. The gene calls are TRBV29-1 and TRBJ1-1; D gene ambiguous. CDR1 is SQVTM, CDR2 ANQGSEA, per germline. The CDR3 is 11 amino acids. V was shortened by 4 bases and J by 3 bases, with 6 bases between the two germline ends. The CDR3 DNA reads as TGCAGCGTTGTGCGGGACACTGAAGCTTTCTTT. It is translated as CSVVRDTEAFF.

CDR3 bases: TGTGCCAGCAGCGGGGTGGCGGGGGAGACCCAGTACTTC. Translating gives CASSGVAGETQYF. V is TRBV2 and J is TRBJ2-5, with TRBD2 as a possible D gene (6 bases). Trimming pared 6 bases from V and 5 bases from J, leaving 13 bases between. Germline V gives CDR1 SNHLY, CDR2 FYNNEI. The CDR3 spans 13 residues.

V usage is TRBV25-1 and J usage is TRBJ1-4; tentative D call: TRBD1 (6 bases). The CDR3 totals 13 residues. Trimming left V 7 bases short and J 8 bases short, with 14 bases between. Germline CDR1 MGHDK, CDR2 SYGVNS. The CDR3 reads CASKEQGWEKLFF. For the CDR3, the DNA is TGTGCCAGCAAAGAACAGGGCTGGGAAAAACTGTTTTTT.

The J gene is TRBJ1-4, the V gene TRBV5-1; 9 nucleotides agree with TRBD1. Germline assignment: CDR1 SGHRS and CDR2 YFSETQ. The CDR3 has 13 amino acids. Losses at the gene ends were 5 bases for V and 6 bases for J; bases not matched to a gene: 2. The CDR3 here is CASRGQGYEKLFF. The DNA for the CDR3 is TGCGCCAGCAGGGGACAGGGTTATGAAAAACTGTTTTTT.